This TCR beta chain derives from a study of shared clonotypes between healthy human individuals. CD8 cells classed as naive were CD45RO-negative and positively selected for CCR7, excluding terminally differentiated effector memory CD45RA+ cells. Deep-level assay runs were performed. In the authors' methods: ImmunoSEQ gave junction-only sequences without quality scores, so filtering differed. Clones were sequenced by immunoSEQ multiplex PCR, and TCRdb holds only the in-frame ones, with some missing. Clonal size and the V and J genes are those of that table, whereas D and trimming came from the DNA. The sample contains about 2 million clones, roughly 94% of which appear only once. The CDR3 spans 12 residues. Per germline, CDR1 SGHNT and CDR2 YYREEE (reference sequence). V dropped 6 bases and J dropped 1 base, with 8 bases sitting between them. Comment on this clone: Antigen unknown.

Study-wide findings and caveats: Generation probabilities of non-shared clonotypes were lower (relative to those shared by all four donors).

This sequence was found in a young man in good health. This chain connects TRBV5-4 to TRBJ2-7; D is ambiguous. Sequencing was carried out using naive CD8+ T cells sorted from blood. Here the CDR3 DNA reads TGTGCCAGCACGGACGGGTCCTACGAGCAGTACTTC. Translation: CASTDGSYEQYF. Full variable domain (outside the CDR3, taken from reference TRBV5-4 and TRBJ2-7): ETGVTQSPTHLIKTRGQQVTLRCSSQSGHNTVSWYQQALGQGPQFIFQYYREEENGRGNFPPRFSGLQFPNYSSELNVNALELDDSALYLCASTDGSYEQYFGPGTRLTVT.